This T cell receptor beta chain derives from a study of early T cells in non-severe SARS-CoV-2 infection. About the study: The input, bulk RNA from unsorted whole blood, was sequenced, and chains were unpaired.

The study's findings and limits: Anti-spike CD8 specificities were favored by VDJdb matching, whose results missed private and CD4 specificities.

Tagging with unique molecular identifiers was applied to individual cDNA molecules. TCRdb used MiXCR to reprocess the 5' RACE reads, holding one entry per CDR3 protein. The table includes about 30,000 distinct CDR3 sequences, more than 4.5% detected once. This clonotype showed up just once. What it recognizes is unknown. This clonotype was sampled from an adult who was a healthcare worker with PCR-confirmed SARS-CoV-2 infection or an uninfected control (not recorded which). Sequencing used whole blood.

CDR3: CASSVSTTQYF. The CDR3 bases are TGTGCCAGCAGCGTATCGACTACGCAGTATTTT. The rearrangement uses TRBV9 and TRBJ2-3, with unresolved D. The V end lost 1 base, the J end lost 8 bases, and 5 bases lay between the germline ends. Germline CDR1 is SGDLS and CDR2 is YYNGEE. CDR3 length: 11 residues. Full variable domain (missing parts from reference TRBV9 and TRBJ2-3): DSGVTQTPKHLITATGQRVTLRCSPRSGDLSVYWYQQSLDQGLQFLIQYYNGEERAKGNILERFSAQQFPDLHSELNLSSLELGDSALYFCASSVSTTQYFGPGTRLTVL.